This T cell receptor beta chain came from a study of somatic mutations in cytotoxic T cells in rheumatoid arthritis. Broader study findings: In about an eighth of the roughly 60 patients, the largest CD8+ clone exceeded 20% of CD8+ cells.

With respect to this clone: The antigen remains unidentified.

Repertoires were generated with immunoSEQ multiplex PCR, while TCRdb's copy carries only in-frame clones and drops some. This sample carries 20,000 or so clones, about 85% of them seen once, and the ten largest clones take under 9%. The CDR3 runs to 15 residues. Germline V gene lookup returns CDR1 MGHRA and CDR2 YSYEKL. V trimming: 5 bases; J trimming: 5 bases; junction bases outside the gene matches: 10. The chain combines TRBV4-1 with TRBJ1-2, with 8 nucleotides matching TRBD1. The specimen sequenced was CD8+ T cells sorted from blood. The receptor comes from a woman aged 40 to 50 with rheumatoid arthritis. The CDR3 coding sequence is TGCGCCAGCAGCTCTACTCAGGGGGCGCGATATGGCTACACCTTC. Translated: CASSSTQGARYGYTF.